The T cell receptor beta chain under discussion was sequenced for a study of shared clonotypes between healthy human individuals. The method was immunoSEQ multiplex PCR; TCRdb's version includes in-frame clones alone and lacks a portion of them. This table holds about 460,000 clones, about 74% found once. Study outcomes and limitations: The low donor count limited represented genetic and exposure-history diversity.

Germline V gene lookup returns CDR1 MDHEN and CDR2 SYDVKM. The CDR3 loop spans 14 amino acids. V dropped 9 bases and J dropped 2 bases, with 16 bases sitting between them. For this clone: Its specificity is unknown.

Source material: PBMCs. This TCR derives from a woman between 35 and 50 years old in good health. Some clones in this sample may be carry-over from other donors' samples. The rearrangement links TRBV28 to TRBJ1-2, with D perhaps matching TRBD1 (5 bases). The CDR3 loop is CASRPPGGNYGYTF. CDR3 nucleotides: TGTGCCAGTCGCCCACCCGGGGGAAACTATGGCTACACCTTC.